These 9 T cell receptor beta chains were all obtained from the same sample, sequenced in a study of OX40 agonist ivuxolimab in advanced cancers. Clones were sequenced by immunoSEQ multiplex PCR, and TCRdb holds only the in-frame ones, with some missing. Of fewer than 85,000 clones listed, roughly 90% were seen once; the top ten hold about 9.1%. The sequencing used CD4+ or CD8+ T cells sorted from blood, collected in a trial of the OX40 agonist ivuxolimab. The receptors were sampled from an adult with an advanced solid tumor such as melanoma, head and neck, liver or kidney cancer.

The chain recombines TRBV29-1 with TRBJ2-3, with D maybe TRBD1 (5 bases). The CDR3 loop spans 13 amino acids. Germline values: CDR1 SQVTM, CDR2 ANQGSEA. Trimming pared 4 bases from V and 2 bases from J, leaving 10 bases between. Here the CDR3 reads CSVGPGNTDTQYF. CDR3 sequence (DNA): TGCAGCGTTGGTCCAGGGAACACAGATACGCAGTATTTT.

This clone was recorded once. The V call is TRBV7-8, the J call TRBJ2-1; 11 positions match TRBD2. CDR1 and CDR2 from the germline V gene are SGHVS and FQNEAQ. After removal of 5 bases from V and 4 bases from J, the junction contained 13 bases not matched to a gene. CDR3 length: 18 residues. The CDR3 protein is CASSPFPVAGGLYNEQFF. The DNA for the CDR3 is TGTGCCAGCAGCCCCTTTCCCGTAGCGGGGGGGCTTTACAATGAGCAGTTCTTC. The variable domain in full, with the rest retrieved from reference TRBV7-8 and TRBJ2-1, is GAGVSQSPRYKVAKRGQDVALRCDPISGHVSLFWYQQALGQGPEFLTYFQNEAQLDKSGLPSDRFFAERPEGSVSTLKIQRTQQEDSAVYLCASSPFPVAGGLYNEQFFGPGTRLTVL.

The rearrangement links TRBV2 to TRBJ1-2; TRBD1 matches 7 bases. Germline V gives CDR1 SNHLY, CDR2 FYNNEI. J gave up 5 bases and V 6 bases, and 9 bases lay outside the gene matches. The CDR3 has 14 amino acids. The CDR3 sequence is CASRDPGTEYGYTF. Here the CDR3 DNA reads TGTGCCAGCAGGGACCCCGGGACAGAGTATGGCTACACCTTC.

The CDR3 here is CSVEEGIRGPQHF. In DNA, the CDR3 is TGCAGCGTTGAAGAGGGGATTAGAGGGCCCCAGCATTTT. This chain links TRBV29-1 with TRBJ1-5; no clear D. The length of the CDR3 is 13 residues. CDR1 and CDR2 (germline): SQVTM, ANQGSEA. V was shortened by 0 bases and J by 9 bases, with 12 bases between the two germline ends.

The sample holds one count of this clone. The gene calls are TRBV13 and TRBJ2-7; 8 nucleotides match TRBD1. The length of the CDR3 is 16 residues. The V and J ends lost 1 base and 3 bases, in that order; junction bases with no gene match: 8. Germline CDR1 PRHDT, CDR2 FYEKMQ (reference sequence). Written as DNA, the CDR3 is TGTGCCAGCAGCTTAGTGACAGGGACAGGTTACTACGAGCAGTACTTC. Protein: CASSLVTGTGYYEQYF. Full variable domain (rest looked up from reference TRBV13 and TRBJ2-7): AAGVIQSPRHLIKEKRETATLKCYPIPRHDTVYWYQQGPGQDPQFLISFYEKMQSDKGSIPDRFSAQQFSDYHSELNMSSLELGDSALYFCASSLVTGTGYYEQYFGPGTRLTVT.

CDR3 bases: TGTGCCAGCAGCCCCGGAAGGGCAGAATCACCCCTCCACTTT. This sequence encodes CASSPGRAESPLHF. The chain recombines TRBV13 with TRBJ1-6; D is unclear. The V and J ends lost 5 bases and 10 bases respectively, with 15 bases between them. CDR1 is PRHDT and CDR2 is FYEKMQ in the germline V gene (reference sequence). This CDR3 region has 14 residues.

CDR3 in DNA: TGTGCCAGCAGCCAGACAGGGACCCCCTACGAGCAGTACTTC. Amino acid sequence: CASSQTGTPYEQYF. The V call is TRBV11-2, the J call TRBJ2-7, with TRBD1 identical over 7 bases. This CDR3 comprises 14 residues. Germline V CDR1 and CDR2: SGHAT, FQNNGV. J gave up 2 bases and V 5 bases, and 6 bases lay outside the gene matches.

There are a few counts of this clone. The chain joins TRBV5-1 to TRBJ1-1, with D possibly being TRBD1 (5 bases). Trimming took off 4 bases at V and 1 base at J, with 5 bases between the two ends. Germline V gene data show CDR1 as SGHRS and CDR2 as YFSETQ. The CDR3 is 12 amino acids. In nucleotides, the CDR3 is TGCGCCAGCAGCCAGGGGAACACTGAAGCTTTCTTT. This codes for CASSQGNTEAFF.

The chain combines TRBV6-5 with TRBJ1-2, with 7 bases matching TRBD1. V shed 6 bases and J 8 bases; nucleotides not matched to a gene: 15. The CDR3 covers 15 residues. CDR1 is MNHEY, CDR2 SVGAGI, per germline. The CDR3 sequence is CASSNGPQGSGGYTF. DNA of the CDR3: TGTGCCAGCAGCAACGGCCCACAGGGGAGCGGGGGCTACACCTTC.